These 17 T cell receptor beta chains share one sample of origin, sequenced in a study of T cell changes during pregnancy in multiple sclerosis. Clones were read by immunoSEQ multiplex PCR, and TCRdb kept only the in-frame ones, dropping some. The sample consists of more than 55,000 clones, roughly 91% of them appearing once. This specimen consisted of peripheral blood, obtained in the third trimester of pregnancy. These receptors were collected from a female donor in good health, enrolled as a control in a pregnancy study.

The rearrangement uses TRBV15 and TRBJ2-3; 12 bases agree with TRBD2. Looked up from germline, CDR1 is LNHNV and CDR2 is YYDKDF (reference sequence). J was trimmed by 2 bases and V by 4 bases; bases with no gene match: 4. The CDR3 contains 16 residues. The CDR3 DNA reads TGTGCCACCAGCATCGGGACTAGCGGGCACACAGATACGCAGTATTTT. It is translated as CATSIGTSGHTDTQYF.

This chain links TRBV6-5 with TRBJ2-7, with 10 nucleotides matching TRBD2. V was pared by 5 bases and J by 4 bases, with 8 bases of the junction left unmatched. The CDR3 sequence is 15 residues long. The germline V gene has CDR1 MNHEY and CDR2 SVGAGI. The CDR3 reads CASSPSGSNLYEQYF. CDR3 coding DNA: TGTGCCAGCAGTCCTAGCGGGAGCAACCTATACGAGCAGTACTTC.

The V call is TRBV7-2, the J call TRBJ1-5, with a tentative D call TRBD1 (6 bases). Trimming cost V 1 base and J 4 bases, with 11 bases left between them. The CDR3 contains 15 residues. Germline values: CDR1 SGHTA, CDR2 FQGNSA. CDR3 DNA: TGTGCCAGCAGCTTAGTCGGGGGGGCTAATCAGCCCCAGCATTTT. The encoded protein is CASSLVGGANQPQHF.

V and J are TRBV27 and TRBJ1-1; no definite D call. V lost 7 bases, J lost 1 base, and 10 bases lay in between. The CDR3 contains 13 residues. Germline CDR1 and CDR2: MNHEY and SMNVEV (reference sequence). The DNA of the CDR3 is TGTGCCAGCATTTCAAACACGAACACTGAAGCTTTCTTT. Translating it yields CASISNTNTEAFF.

The J gene is TRBJ2-7, the V gene TRBV2; D remains ambiguous. Trimming shortened V by 7 bases and J by 2 bases, and 6 bases separated the two germline ends. Germline-derived CDR1 and CDR2 are SNHLY and FYNNEI. CDR3 length: 11 amino acids. CDR3 DNA sequence: TGTGCCAGCATGACAACCTACGAGCAGTACTTC. Amino acid sequence: CASMTTYEQYF.

CDR3 region: CASSQSRGGTEAFF. The CDR3 DNA reads TGTGCCAGCAGCCAATCCCGGGGGGGCACTGAAGCTTTCTTT. V usage is TRBV16 and J usage is TRBJ1-1, with D possibly matching TRBD1 (5 bases). The CDR3 is 14 residues long. Germline V gene lookup returns CDR1 KGHSY and CDR2 FQNENV. V gave up 0 bases and J gave up 4 bases, with 9 bases separating them. Based on the CDR3 plus reference TRBV16 and TRBJ1-1, the full variable domain is GEEVAQTPKHLVRGEGQKAKLYCAPIKGHSYVFWYQQVLKNEFKFLISFQNENVFDETGMPKERFSAKCLPNSPCSLEIQATKLEDSAVYFCASSQSRGGTEAFFGQGTRLTVV.

This chain links TRBV7-8 with TRBJ2-1, with 7 bases identical to TRBD2. The V gene end was trimmed by 2 bases and the J gene end by 6 bases; junction bases not matched to a gene: 7. Germline V CDR1 and CDR2: SGHVS, FQNEAQ. The CDR3 consists of 15 residues. CDR3 amino acids: CASSLWEGFINEQFF. CDR3 DNA: TGTGCCAGCAGCTTATGGGAGGGATTCATCAATGAGCAGTTCTTC.

This chain uses TRBV7-9 with TRBJ2-1; no clear D gene. This CDR3 spans 15 amino acids. CDR1 and CDR2 (germline): SEHNR, FQNEAQ (reference sequence). V lost 4 bases and J 0 bases, leaving 10 bases between the germline ends. The CDR3 region is CASSSRSSSYNEQFF. The CDR3 DNA reads TGTGCCAGCAGCTCCAGGTCCTCCTCCTACAATGAGCAGTTCTTC.

In the case of this clone: The sample holds other DNA sequences that translate to the same CDR3. The rearrangement links TRBV18 to TRBJ2-7, with 9 positions matching TRBD2. The CDR3 runs 15 residues. V was clipped by 2 bases and J by 3 bases; unmatched bases: 5. Germline V gives CDR1 KGHSH, CDR2 LQKENI. Written as DNA, the CDR3 is TGTGCCAGCTCACCAGCGGGAGGGCCCAGCTACGAGCAGTACTTC. Amino acids: CASSPAGGPSYEQYF. Complete variable domain (other parts from reference TRBV18 and TRBJ2-7): NAGVMQNPRHLVRRRGQEARLRCSPMKGHSHVYWYRQLPEEGLKFMVYLQKENIIDESGMPKERFSAEFPKEGPSILRIQQVVRGDSAAYFCASSPAGGPSYEQYFGPGTRLTVT.

The chain uses TRBV4-1 and TRBJ1-2; 9 bases are a match to TRBD1. This CDR3 is built from 16 residues. The germline CDR1 and CDR2 sequences are MGHRA and YSYEKL. V trimming: 3 bases; J trimming: 7 bases; junction bases outside the gene matches: 12. The CDR3 loop reads CASSHSNRGRSPGYTF. DNA of the CDR3: TGCGCCAGCAGCCACAGTAACAGGGGGCGATCCCCTGGCTACACCTTC.

This clone was observed once. V is TRBV7-6 and J is TRBJ2-1; 13 nucleotides agree with TRBD2. Per germline, CDR1 SGHVS and CDR2 FNYEAQ. Unmatched junction bases numbered 7, after V lost 5 bases and J lost 9 bases. This CDR3 has 15 residues. The CDR3 protein is CASSQTSGGATEQFF. In DNA form, the CDR3 reads TGTGCCAGCAGCCAAACTAGCGGGGGGGCCACTGAGCAGTTCTTC. Filled out from reference TRBV7-6 and TRBJ2-1, the complete variable domain reads GAGVSQSPRYKVTKRGQDVALRCDPISGHVSLYWYRQALGQGPEFLTYFNYEAQQDKSGLPNDRFSAERPEGSISTLTIQRTEQRDSAMYRCASSQTSGGATEQFFGPGTRLTVL.

The chain links TRBV5-6 to TRBJ2-7, with 8 bases that match TRBD1. CDR1 is SGHDT and CDR2 is YYEEEE in the germline V gene. The length of the CDR3 is 16 residues. J was trimmed by 1 base and V by 0 bases; bases with no gene match: 6. The CDR3 spells CASSLASGTGSYEQYF. The CDR3 nucleotides are TGTGCCAGCAGCTTGGCCTCCGGGACAGGTTCCTACGAGCAGTACTTC.

The chain joins TRBV5-1 to TRBJ1-4; D gene unclear. Germline CDR1 SGHRS, CDR2 YFSETQ. CDR3 length equals 14 residues. V dropped 0 bases and J dropped 3 bases, with 6 bases sitting between them. CDR3 protein: CASSLGGANEKLFF. In nucleotides, the CDR3 is TGCGCCAGCAGCTTGGGGGGAGCTAATGAAAAACTGTTTTTT.

This sequence joins TRBV9 and TRBJ1-1; D is undetermined. The CDR3 length is 15 residues. V was clipped by 2 bases and J by 0 bases, with 11 bases between them. Germline V lookup: CDR1 SGDLS, CDR2 YYNGEE. The DNA for the CDR3 is TGTGCCAGCAGCGTCCCACAGCCGTTGAACACTGAAGCTTTCTTT. Protein sequence: CASSVPQPLNTEAFF. Full variable domain (rest looked up from reference TRBV9 and TRBJ1-1): DSGVTQTPKHLITATGQRVTLRCSPRSGDLSVYWYQQSLDQGLQFLIQYYNGEERAKGNILERFSAQQFPDLHSELNLSSLELGDSALYFCASSVPQPLNTEAFFGQGTRLTVV.

The rearrangement links TRBV5-4 to TRBJ2-2, with 11 bases fitting TRBD2. The V segment lost 5 bases and the J segment 5 bases; nucleotides outside the gene matches: 8. The CDR3 sequence is 16 residues long. The V gene's germline CDR1 is SGHNT and CDR2 YYREEE (reference sequence). As DNA, the CDR3 is TGTGCCAGCAGTCTACTAGCGGGAGATAGGACCGGGGAGCTGTTTTTT. Encoded protein: CASSLLAGDRTGELFF.

The V call is TRBV4-1, the J call TRBJ2-5; 10 nucleotides agree with TRBD1. Looked up from germline, CDR1 is MGHRA and CDR2 is YSYEKL. This CDR3 region has 17 residues. Trimming took 4 bases from V and 0 from J; bases not matched to a gene: 8. CDR3 region: CASSPRDRGGDQETQYF. As DNA, the CDR3 is TGCGCCAGCAGCCCCCGGGACAGGGGAGGCGACCAAGAGACCCAGTACTTC.

The chain carries TRBV7-8 and TRBJ2-3; 7 bases match TRBD2. The CDR3 has 12 residues. Germline CDR1 is SGHVS and CDR2 is FQNEAQ. V gave up 10 bases and J gave up 4 bases; unmatched junction bases: 5. CDR3 bases: TGTGCCACTAGAGCGGGACCAGATACGCAGTATTTT. As protein: CATRAGPDTQYF.